This T cell receptor (beta chain) was profiled in a study of blood T cell repertoires in COVID-19. Background on the study: Acute and convalescent COVID-19 samples came from the United States, Italy and Spain. From T cells, B-cell-depleted T cells, or PBMCs came the material, which was cDNA or gDNA.

This clone showed up just once. Authors' data handling: Reference gene primer amplification yielded estimated nucleated cell counts. Clones were sequenced by immunoSEQ multiplex PCR, and TCRdb holds only the in-frame ones, with some missing. For V, J and clone size, that table is used; D and trimming come from the DNA. The sample holds more than 200,000 clones, more than 80% seen once. CDR1 is LNHDA, CDR2 SQIVND, per germline (reference sequence). There are 14 residues in the CDR3. V was shortened by 5 bases and J by 8 bases, with 15 bases between the two germline ends. The sequence derives from a woman of 80 years or more with acute or convalescent COVID-19. The specimen was peripheral blood. The chain combines TRBV19 with TRBJ1-4; perhaps TRBD1 as D (5 bases). CDR3 loop: CASSQGYGGEKLFF. CDR3 DNA sequence: TGTGCCAGTAGTCAGGGCTACGGGGGAGAAAAACTGTTTTTT.